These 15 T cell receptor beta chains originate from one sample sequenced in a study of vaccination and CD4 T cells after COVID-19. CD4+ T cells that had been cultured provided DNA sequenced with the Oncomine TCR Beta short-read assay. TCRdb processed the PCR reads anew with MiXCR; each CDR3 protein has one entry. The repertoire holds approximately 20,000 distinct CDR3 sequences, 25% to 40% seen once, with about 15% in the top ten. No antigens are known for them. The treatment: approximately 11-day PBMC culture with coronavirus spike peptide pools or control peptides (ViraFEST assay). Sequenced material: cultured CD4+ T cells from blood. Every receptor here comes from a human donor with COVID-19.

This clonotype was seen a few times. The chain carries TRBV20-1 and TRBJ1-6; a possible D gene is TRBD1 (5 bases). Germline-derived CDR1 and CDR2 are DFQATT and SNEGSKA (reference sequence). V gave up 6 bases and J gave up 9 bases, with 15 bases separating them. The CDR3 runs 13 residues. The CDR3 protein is CSAGGAGSSPLHF. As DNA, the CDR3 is TGCAGTGCAGGTGGGGCTGGGAGTTCACCCCTCCACTTT.

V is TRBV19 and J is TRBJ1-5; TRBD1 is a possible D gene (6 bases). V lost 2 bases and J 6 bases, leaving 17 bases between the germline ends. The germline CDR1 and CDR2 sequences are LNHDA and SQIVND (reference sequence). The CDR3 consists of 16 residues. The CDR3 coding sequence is TGTGCCAGTAGTATATTCCACACAGGGCAGGGTCAGCCCCAGCATTTT. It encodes CASSIFHTGQGQPQHF.

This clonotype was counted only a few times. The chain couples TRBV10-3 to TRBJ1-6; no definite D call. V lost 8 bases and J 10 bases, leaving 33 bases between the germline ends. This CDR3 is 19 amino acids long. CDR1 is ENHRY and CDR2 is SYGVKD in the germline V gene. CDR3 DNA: TGTGCCATCCCCTCTAACTACAGTTCCTTTCGGAGTTCTACGTCACCCCTCCACTTT. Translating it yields CAIPSNYSSFRSSTSPLHF.

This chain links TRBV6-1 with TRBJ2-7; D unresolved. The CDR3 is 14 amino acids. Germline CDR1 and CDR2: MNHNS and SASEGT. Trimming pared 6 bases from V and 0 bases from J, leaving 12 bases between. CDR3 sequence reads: CASRDKLRSYEQYF. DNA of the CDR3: TGTGCCAGCAGGGATAAATTACGCTCCTACGAGCAGTACTTC.

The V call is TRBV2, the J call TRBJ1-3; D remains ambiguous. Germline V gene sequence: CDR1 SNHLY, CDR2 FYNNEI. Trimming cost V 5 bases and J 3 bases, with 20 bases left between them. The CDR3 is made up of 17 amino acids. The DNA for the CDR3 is TGTGCCAGCAGTCTCCCTGGAGGAGTCCTTGATGGAAACACCATATATTTT. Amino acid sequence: CASSLPGGVLDGNTIYF.

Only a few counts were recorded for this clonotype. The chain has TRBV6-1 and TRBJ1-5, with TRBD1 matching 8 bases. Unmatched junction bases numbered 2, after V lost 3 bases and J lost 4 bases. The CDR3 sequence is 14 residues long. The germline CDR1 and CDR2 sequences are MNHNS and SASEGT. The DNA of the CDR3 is TGTGCCAGCAGTGAGGACAGGGTAAATCAGCCCCAGCATTTT. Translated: CASSEDRVNQPQHF.

Here the CDR3 reads CSALTVLAEAFF. The CDR3 DNA reads TGCAGTGCCCTCACCGTATTGGCTGAAGCTTTCTTT. The chain couples TRBV20-1 to TRBJ1-1; D remains ambiguous. The CDR3 runs to 12 residues. Per germline, CDR1 DFQATT and CDR2 SNEGSKA (reference sequence). Trimming cost V 6 bases and J 6 bases, with 14 bases left between them.

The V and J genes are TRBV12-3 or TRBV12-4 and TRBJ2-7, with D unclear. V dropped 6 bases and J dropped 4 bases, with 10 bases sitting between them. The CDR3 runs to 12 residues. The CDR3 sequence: CASSTDTYEQYF. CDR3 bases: TGTGCCAGCAGCACCGACACTTACGAGCAGTACTTC.

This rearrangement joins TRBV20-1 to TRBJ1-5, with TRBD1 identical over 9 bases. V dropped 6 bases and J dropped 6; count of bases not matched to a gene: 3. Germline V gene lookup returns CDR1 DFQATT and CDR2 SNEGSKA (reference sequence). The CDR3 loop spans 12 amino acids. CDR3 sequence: CSARQGGQPQHF. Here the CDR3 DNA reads TGCAGTGCCCGACAGGGGGGTCAGCCCCAGCATTTT.

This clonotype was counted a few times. CDR3 loop: CASQRAGANQPQHF. The CDR3 coding sequence is TGTGCCAGCCAGCGGGCGGGGGCCAATCAGCCCCAGCATTTT. This rearrangement joins TRBV7-9 to TRBJ1-5; tentative D call: TRBD1 (6 bases). V lost 8 bases and J 3 bases, leaving 14 bases between the germline ends. The germline V gene has CDR1 SEHNR and CDR2 FQNEAQ (reference sequence). The CDR3 extends over 14 amino acids.

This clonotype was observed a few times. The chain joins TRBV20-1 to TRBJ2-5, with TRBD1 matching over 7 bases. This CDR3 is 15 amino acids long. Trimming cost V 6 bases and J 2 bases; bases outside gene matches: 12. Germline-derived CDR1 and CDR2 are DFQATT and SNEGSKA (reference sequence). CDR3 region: CSASSTGTAQETQYF. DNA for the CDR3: TGCAGTGCCAGTTCGACCGGGACAGCACAAGAGACCCAGTACTTC.

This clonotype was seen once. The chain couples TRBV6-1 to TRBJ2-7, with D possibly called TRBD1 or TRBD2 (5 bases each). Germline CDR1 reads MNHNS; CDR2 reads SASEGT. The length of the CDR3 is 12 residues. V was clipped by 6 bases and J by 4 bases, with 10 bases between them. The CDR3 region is CASRGDGYEQYF. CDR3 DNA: TGTGCCAGCAGGGGGGACGGGTACGAGCAGTACTTC.

The CDR3, as DNA: TGCAGTGCACCTGGACAGGCGGGCTACGAGCAGTACTTC. Protein: CSAPGQAGYEQYF. The chain joins TRBV20-1 to TRBJ2-7; 7 positions match TRBD1. Trimming took 6 bases from V and 3 from J; bases not matched to a gene: 8. The length of the CDR3 is 13 residues. Germline CDR1 reads DFQATT; CDR2 reads SNEGSKA (reference sequence).

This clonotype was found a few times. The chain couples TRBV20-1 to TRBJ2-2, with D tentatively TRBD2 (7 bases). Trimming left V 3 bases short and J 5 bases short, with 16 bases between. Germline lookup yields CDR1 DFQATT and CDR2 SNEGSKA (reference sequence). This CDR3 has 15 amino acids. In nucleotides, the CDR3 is TGCAGTGCTAGTATTCAGGGGAGGGAAACCGGGGAGCTGTTTTTT. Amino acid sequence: CSASIQGRETGELFF.

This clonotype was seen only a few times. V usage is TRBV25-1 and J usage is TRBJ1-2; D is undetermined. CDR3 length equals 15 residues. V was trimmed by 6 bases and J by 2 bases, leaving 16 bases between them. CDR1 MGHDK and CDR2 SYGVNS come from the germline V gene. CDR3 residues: CASSAPGPGNYGYTF. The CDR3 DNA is TGTGCCAGCAGCGCCCCCGGGCCGGGGAACTATGGCTACACCTTC.